A selection of T cell receptor beta chains follows, all from one sample in a study of Tregs in tolerant kidney transplant recipients. Repertoires were generated with immunoSEQ multiplex PCR, while TCRdb's copy carries only in-frame clones and drops some. The sample holds tens of thousands of clones; roughly nine tenths are singletons and the top ten take about 0.76%. Sequencing input: Tregs from blood. Source of these receptors: a human donor in good health. The CDR3 runs from the conserved cysteine through the conserved F or W. D genes are given only for firm matches. The size field is filled for only some rows; it gives once, few, many or a size class.

DNA: TGTGCCAGCAGCTCTGGTCCACTAGCGGGAGGTTCCTACGAGCAGTACTTC
CDR3: CASSSGPLAGGSYEQYF
size: -
J: TRBJ2-7
D: TRBD2
V: TRBV11-2

DNA: TGCGCCAGCAGAGCCCGTCCAGGGGGCTTTGGGGCCAACGTCCTGACTTTC
CDR3: CASRARPGGFGANVLTF
size: -
J: TRBJ2-6
D: TRBD1
V: TRBV5-1

DNA: TGCGCCAGCAGTCTGCTGAATACCGGGGAGCTGTTTTTT
CDR3: CASSLLNTGELFF
size: once
J: TRBJ2-2
D: -
V: TRBV10-2

DNA: TGTGCCATCAGTGTGAAAGGCAATCAGCCCCAGCATTTT
CDR3: CAISVKGNQPQHF
size: once
J: TRBJ1-5
D: -
V: TRBV10-3

DNA: TGTGCCAGCAGGGGTATAGCGGGAGTCGGCGAGCAGTACTTC
CDR3: CASRGIAGVGEQYF
size: -
J: TRBJ2-7
D: TRBD2
V: TRBV2

DNA: TGTGCCAGCAGTGGGGGGGGTAGCGGGAGTTGGGACGAGCAGTACTTC
CDR3: CASSGGGSGSWDEQYF
size: -
J: TRBJ2-7
D: TRBD2
V: TRBV2

DNA: TGTGCCAGCTCACCAGGACTAGCGGGAGGGCCTAGCACAGATACGCAGTATTTT
CDR3: CASSPGLAGGPSTDTQYF
size: once
J: TRBJ2-3
D: TRBD2
V: TRBV18

DNA: TGTGCCAGCAGTTCCTCGCCGCCCCCGAAGCAGTACTTC
CDR3: CASSSSPPPKQYF
size: -
J: TRBJ2-7
D: -
V: TRBV6-5

DNA: TGTGCCGGACAATCGGGACAAAGCACAGATACGCAGTATTTT
CDR3: CAGQSGQSTDTQYF
size: few
J: TRBJ2-3
D: -
V: TRBV2

DNA: TGTGCCAGCAGTCTTGCATGGGGGAACTATGGCTACACCTTC
CDR3: CASSLAWGNYGYTF
size: -
J: TRBJ1-2
D: -
V: TRBV5-5

DNA: TGCGCCAGCAGCACCCCGGGACTAGCGGGAGGGCCGTATGAGCAGTTCTTC
CDR3: CASSTPGLAGGPYEQFF
size: -
J: TRBJ2-1
D: TRBD2
V: TRBV4-1

DNA: TGTGCCAGCAGCTCAGCCATGGGAGGGGTACAAAAAAACATTCAGTACTTC
CDR3: CASSSAMGGVQKNIQYF
size: -
J: TRBJ2-4
D: TRBD2
V: TRBV5-4

DNA: TGTGCCACCAAACCCCGGGACAGGGGCTACATTCAGTACTTC
CDR3: CATKPRDRGYIQYF
size: -
J: TRBJ2-4
D: TRBD1
V: TRBV19

DNA: TGTGCCAGCAGCACCCTGTACCAAGAGACCCAGTACTTC
CDR3: CASSTLYQETQYF
size: -
J: TRBJ2-5
D: -
V: TRBV9

DNA: TGTGCCAGCAGCTTTGCCCCCCTAGCGGGGGGTTACGAGCAGTACTTC
CDR3: CASSFAPLAGGYEQYF
size: -
J: TRBJ2-7
D: TRBD2
V: TRBV11-2

DNA: TGTGCCAGCAGCTTCGACAAGAACACTGAAGCTTTCTTT
CDR3: CASSFDKNTEAFF
size: -
J: TRBJ1-1
D: -
V: TRBV7-3

DNA: TGCGCCAGCAGCCGCCTTGGGTGGGGGGCGGACGAGCAGTACTTC
CDR3: CASSRLGWGADEQYF
size: -
J: TRBJ2-7
D: -
V: TRBV4-1

DNA: TGTGCCAGTAGTGTACCGGGACAGGGGGCAACTGGCTACACCTTC
CDR3: CASSVPGQGATGYTF
size: -
J: TRBJ1-2
D: TRBD1
V: TRBV19

DNA: TGTGCCAGCAGGGCAGGACCGGGACTAGGCTCCTACAATGAGCAGTTCTTC
CDR3: CASRAGPGLGSYNEQFF
size: -
J: TRBJ2-1
D: TRBD2
V: TRBV2

DNA: TGTGCCAGCAGCTCCTTAGCGGGGGGCGAGTACAATGAGCAGTTCTTC
CDR3: CASSSLAGGEYNEQFF
size: -
J: TRBJ2-1
D: TRBD2
V: TRBV5-4

DNA: TGTGCCAGCAGCCAAGTGGGGACAGTCCTCTCGACCCTCCACTTT
CDR3: CASSQVGTVLSTLHF
size: -
J: TRBJ1-6
D: TRBD1
V: TRBV4-2

DNA: TGTGCCAGCAGTGTAGGGACAGGGGGATTCTTC
CDR3: CASSVGTGGFF
size: -
J: TRBJ2-7
D: TRBD1
V: TRBV6-6

DNA: TGCGCCAGCAGCCGGGACACATACTACGAGCAGTACTTC
CDR3: CASSRDTYYEQYF
size: -
J: TRBJ2-7
D: -
V: TRBV5-1

DNA: TGTGCCAGCAGGCCGGGACTACAAGAGACCCAGTACTTC
CDR3: CASRPGLQETQYF
size: once
J: TRBJ2-5
D: TRBD2
V: TRBV11-1

DNA: TGCGCCAGCAGCCCCACCAGGGCAGGGAACACTGAAGCTTTCTTT
CDR3: CASSPTRAGNTEAFF
size: -
J: TRBJ1-1
D: -
V: TRBV5-1

DNA: TGCGCCAGCAAAAGCGGGGGGGCTCCAGATACGCAGTATTTT
CDR3: CASKSGGAPDTQYF
size: -
J: TRBJ2-3
D: TRBD2
V: TRBV5-1

DNA: TGCGCCAGCAGTCTACCGGTAGGATCGCGAAAGACCTATGGCTACACCTTC
CDR3: CASSLPVGSRKTYGYTF
size: -
J: TRBJ1-2
D: -
V: TRBV10-1

DNA: TGTGCCATCAGTGAAGAGGCAGCCTACAATGAGCAGTTCTTC
CDR3: CAISEEAAYNEQFF
size: -
J: TRBJ2-1
D: -
V: TRBV10-3

DNA: TGTGCCAGCAGCCAACGGACAGGGGGGGCCACTGAAGCTTTCTTT
CDR3: CASSQRTGGATEAFF
size: -
J: TRBJ1-1
D: TRBD1
V: TRBV7-2

DNA: TGCGCCAGCAGCTCCCATTGGGGGTTGGAAGCCGGGGAGCTGTTTTTT
CDR3: CASSSHWGLEAGELFF
size: -
J: TRBJ2-2
D: -
V: TRBV5-1

DNA: TGTGCCAGCAGTGAATGGGGGGGGCCGCGCGTGGGCTACACCTTC
CDR3: CASSEWGGPRVGYTF
size: -
J: TRBJ1-2
D: -
V: TRBV25-1

DNA: TGTGCCAGCAGTTACGGGACAGGCACCTACGAGCAGTACTTC
CDR3: CASSYGTGTYEQYF
size: -
J: TRBJ2-7
D: TRBD1
V: TRBV11-2

DNA: TGCAGCGCTGGGCCGAGCCTGCTATATGGCTACACCTTC
CDR3: CSAGPSLLYGYTF
size: once
J: TRBJ1-2
D: -
V: TRBV29-1

DNA: TGTGCCAGCAGCCTCTCTCTGCGGGACTTCTATGGCTACACCTTC
CDR3: CASSLSLRDFYGYTF
size: -
J: TRBJ1-2
D: -
V: TRBV7-9

DNA: TGTGCCAGCAGCGCATTCAGGGGGGATGGTGAAAAACTGTTTTTT
CDR3: CASSAFRGDGEKLFF
size: once
J: TRBJ1-4
D: TRBD1
V: TRBV9

DNA: TGTGCCAGCTCACCAGGGGTCTCCTACAATGAGCAGTTCTTC
CDR3: CASSPGVSYNEQFF
size: once
J: TRBJ2-1
D: -
V: TRBV18

DNA: TGTGCCAGTAGTCAAAGGGCAGGGGGGCGCTTCATTCAGTACTTC
CDR3: CASSQRAGGRFIQYF
size: -
J: TRBJ2-4
D: -
V: TRBV19

DNA: TGTGCCAGCAGCTGGGACACGAACACTGAAGCTTTCTTT
CDR3: CASSWDTNTEAFF
size: -
J: TRBJ1-1
D: -
V: TRBV9

DNA: TGCGCCAGCAGCTTGGGGGCCAGGAACCCCACAGATACGCAGTATTTT
CDR3: CASSLGARNPTDTQYF
size: few
J: TRBJ2-3
D: -
V: TRBV5-1

DNA: TGTGCCTTTGCGACAGGGTTCGGTTACGAGCAGTACTTC
CDR3: CAFATGFGYEQYF
size: -
J: TRBJ2-7
D: TRBD1
V: TRBV10-3